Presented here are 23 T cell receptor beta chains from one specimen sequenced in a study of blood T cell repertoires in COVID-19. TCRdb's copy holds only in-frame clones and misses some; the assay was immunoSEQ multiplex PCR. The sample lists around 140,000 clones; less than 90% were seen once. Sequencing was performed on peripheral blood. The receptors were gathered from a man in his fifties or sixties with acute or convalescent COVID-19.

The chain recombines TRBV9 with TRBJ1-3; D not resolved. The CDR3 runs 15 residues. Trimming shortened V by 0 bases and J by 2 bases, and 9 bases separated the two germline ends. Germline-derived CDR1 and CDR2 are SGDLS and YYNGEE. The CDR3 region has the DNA TGTGCCAGCAGCGTAGCGGGTCGGCCTGGAAACACCATATATTTT. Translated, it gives CASSVAGRPGNTIYF.

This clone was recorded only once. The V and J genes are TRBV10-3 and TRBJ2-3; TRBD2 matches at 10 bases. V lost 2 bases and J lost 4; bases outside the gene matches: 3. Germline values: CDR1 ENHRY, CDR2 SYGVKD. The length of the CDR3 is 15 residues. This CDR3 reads CAISEGTSVADTQYF. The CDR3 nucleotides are TGTGCCATCAGTGAGGGGACTAGCGTGGCAGATACGCAGTATTTT.

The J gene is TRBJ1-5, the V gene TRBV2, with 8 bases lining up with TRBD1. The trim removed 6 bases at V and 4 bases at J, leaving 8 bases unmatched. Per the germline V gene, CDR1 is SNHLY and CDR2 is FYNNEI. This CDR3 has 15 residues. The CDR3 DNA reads TGTGCCAGCAGCGCCCGGACAGGGCTTAATCAGCCCCAGCATTTT. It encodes CASSARTGLNQPQHF. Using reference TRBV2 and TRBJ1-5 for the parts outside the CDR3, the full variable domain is EPEVTQTPSHQVTQMGQEVILRCVPISNHLYFYWYRQILGQKVEFLVSFYNNEISEKSEIFDDQFSVERPDGSNFTLKIRSTKLEDSAMYFCASSARTGLNQPQHFGDGTRLSIL.

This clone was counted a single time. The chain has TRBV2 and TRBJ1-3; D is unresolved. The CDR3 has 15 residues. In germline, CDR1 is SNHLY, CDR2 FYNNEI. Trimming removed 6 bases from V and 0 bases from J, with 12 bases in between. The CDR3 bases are TGTGCCAGCAGCGCTGACTCCAGCTCTGGAAACACCATATATTTT. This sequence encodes CASSADSSSGNTIYF. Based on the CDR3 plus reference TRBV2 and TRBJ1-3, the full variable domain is EPEVTQTPSHQVTQMGQEVILRCVPISNHLYFYWYRQILGQKVEFLVSFYNNEISEKSEIFDDQFSVERPDGSNFTLKIRSTKLEDSAMYFCASSADSSSGNTIYFGEGSWLTVV.

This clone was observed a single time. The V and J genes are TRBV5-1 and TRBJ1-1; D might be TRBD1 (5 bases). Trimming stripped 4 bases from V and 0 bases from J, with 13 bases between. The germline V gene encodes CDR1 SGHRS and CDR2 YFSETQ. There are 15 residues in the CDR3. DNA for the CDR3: TGCGCCAGCAGCCCGGGTGGAGGGGTGAACACTGAAGCTTTCTTT. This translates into CASSPGGGVNTEAFF.

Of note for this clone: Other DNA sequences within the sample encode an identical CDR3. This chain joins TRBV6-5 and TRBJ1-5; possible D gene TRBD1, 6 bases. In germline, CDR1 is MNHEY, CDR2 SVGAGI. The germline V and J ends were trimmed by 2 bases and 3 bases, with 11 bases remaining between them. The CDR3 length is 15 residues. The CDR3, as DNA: TGTGCCAGCAGTTACGGGGGGGCCAACAATCAGCCCCAGCATTTT. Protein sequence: CASSYGGANNQPQHF.

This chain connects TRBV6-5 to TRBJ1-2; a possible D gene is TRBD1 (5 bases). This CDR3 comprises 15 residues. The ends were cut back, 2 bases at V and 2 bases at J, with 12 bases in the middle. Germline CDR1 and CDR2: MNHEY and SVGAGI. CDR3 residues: CASSYHPGQNYGYTF. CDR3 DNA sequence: TGTGCCAGCAGTTACCATCCAGGGCAGAACTATGGCTACACCTTC.

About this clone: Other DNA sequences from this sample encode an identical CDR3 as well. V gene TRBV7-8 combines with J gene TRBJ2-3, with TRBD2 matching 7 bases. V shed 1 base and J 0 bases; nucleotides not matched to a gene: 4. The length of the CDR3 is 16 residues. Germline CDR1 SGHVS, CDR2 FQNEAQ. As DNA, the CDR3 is TGTGCCAGCAGCTTAGTTACGGGAGGAAGCACAGATACGCAGTATTTT. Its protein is CASSLVTGGSTDTQYF.

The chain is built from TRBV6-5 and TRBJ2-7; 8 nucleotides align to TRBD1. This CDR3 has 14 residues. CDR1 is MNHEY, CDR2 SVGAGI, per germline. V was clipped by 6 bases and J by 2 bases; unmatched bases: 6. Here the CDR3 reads CASRTGQGTYEQYF. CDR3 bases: TGTGCCAGCAGGACAGGACAGGGCACCTACGAGCAGTACTTC.

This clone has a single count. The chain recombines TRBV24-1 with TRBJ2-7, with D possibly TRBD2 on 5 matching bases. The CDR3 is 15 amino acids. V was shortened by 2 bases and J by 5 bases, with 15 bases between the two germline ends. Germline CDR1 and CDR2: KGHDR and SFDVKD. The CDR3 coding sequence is TGTGCCACCAGTGATTGGGAAACGGGGTCGAACGAGCAGTACTTC. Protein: CATSDWETGSNEQYF.

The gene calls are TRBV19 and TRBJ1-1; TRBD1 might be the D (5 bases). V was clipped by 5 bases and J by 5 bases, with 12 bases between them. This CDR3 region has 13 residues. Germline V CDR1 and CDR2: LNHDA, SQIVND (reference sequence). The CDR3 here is CASSLREGTEAFF. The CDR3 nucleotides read TGTGCCAGTAGTCTCAGGGAAGGAACTGAAGCTTTCTTT.

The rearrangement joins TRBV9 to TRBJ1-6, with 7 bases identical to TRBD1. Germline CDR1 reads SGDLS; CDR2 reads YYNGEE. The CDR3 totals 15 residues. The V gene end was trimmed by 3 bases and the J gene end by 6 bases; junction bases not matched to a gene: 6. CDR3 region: CASSAGQASNSPLHF. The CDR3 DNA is TGTGCCAGCAGCGCCGGACAGGCTTCTAATTCACCCCTCCACTTT.

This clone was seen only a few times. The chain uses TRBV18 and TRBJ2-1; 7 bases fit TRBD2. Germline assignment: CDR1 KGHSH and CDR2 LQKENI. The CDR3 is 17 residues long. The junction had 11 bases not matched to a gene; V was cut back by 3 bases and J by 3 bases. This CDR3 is CASSPLERLAIYNEQFF. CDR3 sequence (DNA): TGTGCCAGCTCACCCCTTGAGAGACTAGCAATCTACAATGAGCAGTTCTTC.

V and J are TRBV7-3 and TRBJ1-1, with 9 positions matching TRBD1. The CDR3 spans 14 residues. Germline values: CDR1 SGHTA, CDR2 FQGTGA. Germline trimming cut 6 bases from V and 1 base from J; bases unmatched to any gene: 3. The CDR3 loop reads CASRQGQGNTEAFF. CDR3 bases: TGTGCCAGCAGGCAGGGACAGGGGAACACTGAAGCTTTCTTT.

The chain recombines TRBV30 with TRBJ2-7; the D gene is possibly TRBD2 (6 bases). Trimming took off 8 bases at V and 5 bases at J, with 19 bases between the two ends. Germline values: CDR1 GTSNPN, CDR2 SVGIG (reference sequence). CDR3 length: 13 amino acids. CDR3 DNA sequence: TGTGCCCGTTCTGTGACGGGAGTCCACGAGCAGTACTTC. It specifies CARSVTGVHEQYF.

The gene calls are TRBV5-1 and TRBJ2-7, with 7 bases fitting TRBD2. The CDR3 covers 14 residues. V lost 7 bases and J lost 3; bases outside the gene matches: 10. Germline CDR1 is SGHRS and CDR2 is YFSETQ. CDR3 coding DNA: TGCGCCAGCGGACCCTCGGCGGGAGTCTACGAGCAGTACTTC. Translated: CASGPSAGVYEQYF.

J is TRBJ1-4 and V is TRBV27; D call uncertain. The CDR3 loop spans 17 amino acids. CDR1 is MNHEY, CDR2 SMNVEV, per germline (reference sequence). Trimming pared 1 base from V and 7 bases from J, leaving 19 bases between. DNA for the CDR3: TGTGCCAGCAGTTTATTTCTAAATGTCGGGGTCCCTGAAAAACTGTTTTTT. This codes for CASSLFLNVGVPEKLFF.

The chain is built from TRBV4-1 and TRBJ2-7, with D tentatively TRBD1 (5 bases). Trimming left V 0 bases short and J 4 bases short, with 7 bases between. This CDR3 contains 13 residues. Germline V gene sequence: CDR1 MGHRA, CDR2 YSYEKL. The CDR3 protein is CASSQDKGYEQYF. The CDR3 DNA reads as TGCGCCAGCAGCCAAGATAAGGGGTACGAGCAGTACTTC.

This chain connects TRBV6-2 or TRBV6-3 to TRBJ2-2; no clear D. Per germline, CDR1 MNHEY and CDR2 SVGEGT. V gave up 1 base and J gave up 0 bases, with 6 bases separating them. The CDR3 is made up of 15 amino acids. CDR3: CASSYYDTNTGELFF. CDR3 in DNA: TGTGCCAGCAGTTACTACGACACGAACACCGGGGAGCTGTTTTTT.

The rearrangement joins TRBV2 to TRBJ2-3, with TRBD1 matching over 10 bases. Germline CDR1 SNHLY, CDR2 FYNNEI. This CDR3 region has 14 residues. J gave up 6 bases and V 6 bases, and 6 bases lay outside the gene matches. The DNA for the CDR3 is TGTGCCAGCAGGGGGGACAGGGGTCCCGATACGCAGTATTTT. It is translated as CASRGDRGPDTQYF.

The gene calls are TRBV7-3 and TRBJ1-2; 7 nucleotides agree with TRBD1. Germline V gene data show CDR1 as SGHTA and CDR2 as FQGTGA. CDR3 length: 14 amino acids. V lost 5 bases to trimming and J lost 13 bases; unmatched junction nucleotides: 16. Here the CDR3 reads CASSLNKGAGVFTF. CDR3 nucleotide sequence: TGTGCCAGCAGCCTAAATAAGGGGGCGGGTGTATTCACCTTC.

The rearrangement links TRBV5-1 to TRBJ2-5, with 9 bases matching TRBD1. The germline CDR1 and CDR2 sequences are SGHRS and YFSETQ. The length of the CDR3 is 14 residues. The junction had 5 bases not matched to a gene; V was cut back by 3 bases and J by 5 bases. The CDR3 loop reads CASSSTGGEETQYF. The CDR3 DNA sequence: TGCGCCAGCAGCTCGACAGGGGGAGAGGAGACCCAGTACTTC.

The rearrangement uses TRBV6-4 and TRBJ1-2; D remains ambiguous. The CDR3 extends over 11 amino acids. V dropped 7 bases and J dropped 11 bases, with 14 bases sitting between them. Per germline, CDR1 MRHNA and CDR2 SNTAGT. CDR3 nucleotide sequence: TGTGCCAGCAATCGACATCCAGGTTACACCTTC. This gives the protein CASNRHPGYTF.